This entry features one TCR beta chain sequence. The data originate from a study of blood T cell repertoires in COVID-19. At the level of the study: Material from acute and convalescent COVID-19 was sourced from the United States, Italy and Spain. Sample material is recorded as cDNA or gDNA derived from T cells, B-cell-depleted T cells, or PBMCs.

The CDR3 runs to 12 residues. Per germline, CDR1 LGHNA and CDR2 YNFKEQ. Trimming pared 0 bases from V and 7 bases from J, leaving 6 bases between. Original handling: How many nucleated cells were present was estimated from reference gene primer amplification. Measured with immunoSEQ multiplex PCR; TCRdb has only the in-frame clones, and not every one. V and J calls and clone size are those listed in that table; D and trimming were worked out from the DNA. The sample includes 250,000 or so clones, 75% to 85% seen only once; the top ten take approximately 4.5%. The source material was peripheral blood. V gene TRBV4-2 combines with J gene TRBJ1-2; no clear D gene. This receptor was identified in a woman between 65 and 79 years old with acute or convalescent COVID-19. The CDR3 loop reads CASSQDTFGYTF. CDR3 DNA sequence: TGTGCCAGCAGCCAAGATACATTTGGCTACACCTTC.